This T cell receptor beta chain was recorded in a study of OX40 agonist ivuxolimab in advanced cancers. Background on the study: Those enrolled were about 82% male, with a mean age of around 60 years and ages from about 20 to 85.

Turning to this clone: In the same sample, other DNA sequences code for this CDR3.

Data came from immunoSEQ multiplex PCR; TCRdb stores just in-frame clones and leaves some out. The sample yields roughly 120,000 clones, 80% to 90% seen once. The trim removed 7 bases at V and 0 bases at J, leaving 5 bases unmatched. Germline V CDR1 and CDR2: SQVTM, ANQGSEA. CDR3 size: 15 residues. The specimen was CD4+ or CD8+ T cells sorted from blood, collected in a trial of the OX40 agonist ivuxolimab. This sequence joins TRBV29-1 and TRBJ1-6, with 8 bases lining up with TRBD1. This receptor was taken from an adult with an advanced solid tumor such as melanoma, head and neck, liver or kidney cancer. CDR3 in DNA: TGCAGCGCGAGACAGGGGAGCTCCTATAATTCACCCCTCCACTTT. Translating gives CSARQGSSYNSPLHF.